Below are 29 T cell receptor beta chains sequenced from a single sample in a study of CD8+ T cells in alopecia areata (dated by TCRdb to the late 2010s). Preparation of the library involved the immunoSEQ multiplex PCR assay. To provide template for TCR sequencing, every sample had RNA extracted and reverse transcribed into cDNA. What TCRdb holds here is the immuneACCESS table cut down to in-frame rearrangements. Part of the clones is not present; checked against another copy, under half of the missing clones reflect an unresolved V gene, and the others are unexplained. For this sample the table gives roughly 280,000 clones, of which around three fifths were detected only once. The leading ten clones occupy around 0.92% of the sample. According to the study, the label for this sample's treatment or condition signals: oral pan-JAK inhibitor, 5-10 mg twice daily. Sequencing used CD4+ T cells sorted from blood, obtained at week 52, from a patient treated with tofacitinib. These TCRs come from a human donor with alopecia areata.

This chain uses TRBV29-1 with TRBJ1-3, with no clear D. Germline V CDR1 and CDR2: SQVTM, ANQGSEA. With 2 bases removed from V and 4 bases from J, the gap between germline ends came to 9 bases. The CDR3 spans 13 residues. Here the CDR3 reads CSVEPRIGNTIYF. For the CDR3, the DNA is TGCAGCGTTGAACCCAGGATCGGAAACACCATATATTTT.

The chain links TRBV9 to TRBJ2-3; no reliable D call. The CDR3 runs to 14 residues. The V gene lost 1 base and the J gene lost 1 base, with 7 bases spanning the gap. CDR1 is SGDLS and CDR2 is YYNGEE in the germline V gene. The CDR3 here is CASSVIGGTDTQYF. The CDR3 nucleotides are TGTGCCAGCAGCGTAATCGGTGGCACAGATACGCAGTATTTT.

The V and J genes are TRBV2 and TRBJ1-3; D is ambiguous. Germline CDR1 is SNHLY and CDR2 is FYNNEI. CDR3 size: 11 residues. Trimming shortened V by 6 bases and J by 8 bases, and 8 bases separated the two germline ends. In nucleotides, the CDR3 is TGTGCCAGCAGACATGTAGACACCATATATTTT. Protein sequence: CASRHVDTIYF.

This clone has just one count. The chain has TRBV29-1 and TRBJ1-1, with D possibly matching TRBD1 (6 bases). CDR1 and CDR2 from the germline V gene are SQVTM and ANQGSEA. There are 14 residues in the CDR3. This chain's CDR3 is CSVSGVGVNTEAFF. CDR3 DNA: TGCTCAGTATCAGGGGTTGGGGTGAACACTGAAGCTTTCTTT. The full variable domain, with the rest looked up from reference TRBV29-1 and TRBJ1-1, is SAVISQKPSRDICQRGTSLTIQCQVDSQVTMMFWYRQQPGQSLTLIATANQGSEATYESGFVIDKFPISRPNLTFSTLTVSNMSPEDSSIYLCSVSGVGVNTEAFFGQGTRLTVV.

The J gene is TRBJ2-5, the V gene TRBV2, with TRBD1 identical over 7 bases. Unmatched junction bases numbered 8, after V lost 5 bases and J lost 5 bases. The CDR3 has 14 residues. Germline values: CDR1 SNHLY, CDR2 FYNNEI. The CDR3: CASSPGQAAETQYF. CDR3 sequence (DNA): TGTGCCAGCAGTCCTGGACAGGCGGCCGAGACCCAGTACTTC. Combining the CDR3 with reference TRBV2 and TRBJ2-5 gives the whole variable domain EPEVTQTPSHQVTQMGQEVILRCVPISNHLYFYWYRQILGQKVEFLVSFYNNEISEKSEIFDDQFSVERPDGSNFTLKIRSTKLEDSAMYFCASSPGQAAETQYFGPGTRLLVL.

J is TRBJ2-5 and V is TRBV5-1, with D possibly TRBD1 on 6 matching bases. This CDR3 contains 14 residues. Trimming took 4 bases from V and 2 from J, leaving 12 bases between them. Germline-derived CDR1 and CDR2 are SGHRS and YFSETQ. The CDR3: CASSTDSLQETQYF. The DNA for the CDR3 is TGCGCCAGCAGCACGGACAGCTTACAAGAGACCCAGTACTTC.

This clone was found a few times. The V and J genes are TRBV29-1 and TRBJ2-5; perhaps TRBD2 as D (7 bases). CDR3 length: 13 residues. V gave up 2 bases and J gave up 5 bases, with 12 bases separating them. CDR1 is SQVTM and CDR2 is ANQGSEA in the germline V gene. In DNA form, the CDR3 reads TGCAGCGTTGAACTGGCGGGGGCTGAGACCCAGTACTTC. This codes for CSVELAGAETQYF. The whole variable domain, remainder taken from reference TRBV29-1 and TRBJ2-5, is SAVISQKPSRDICQRGTSLTIQCQVDSQVTMMFWYRQQPGQSLTLIATANQGSEATYESGFVIDKFPISRPNLTFSTLTVSNMSPEDSSIYLCSVELAGAETQYFGPGTRLLVL.

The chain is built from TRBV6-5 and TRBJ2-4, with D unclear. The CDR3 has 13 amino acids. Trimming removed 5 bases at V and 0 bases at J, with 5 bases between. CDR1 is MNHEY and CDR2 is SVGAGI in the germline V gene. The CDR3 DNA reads TGTGCCAGCAGTCTACCAGCCAAAAACATTCAGTACTTC. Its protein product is CASSLPAKNIQYF.

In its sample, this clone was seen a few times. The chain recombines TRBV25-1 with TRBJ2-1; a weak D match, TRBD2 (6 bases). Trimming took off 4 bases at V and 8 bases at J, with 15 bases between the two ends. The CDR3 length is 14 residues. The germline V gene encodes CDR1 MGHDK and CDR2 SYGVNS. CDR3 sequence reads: CASSAGNPGDEQFF. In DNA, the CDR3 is TGTGCCAGCAGTGCAGGGAACCCGGGAGATGAGCAGTTCTTC.

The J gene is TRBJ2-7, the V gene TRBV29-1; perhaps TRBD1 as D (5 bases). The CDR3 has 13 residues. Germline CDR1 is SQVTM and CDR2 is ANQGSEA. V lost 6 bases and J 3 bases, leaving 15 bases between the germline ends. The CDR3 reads CSVVRTDNYEQYF. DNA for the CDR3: TGCAGCGTAGTTCGGACGGACAACTACGAGCAGTACTTC.

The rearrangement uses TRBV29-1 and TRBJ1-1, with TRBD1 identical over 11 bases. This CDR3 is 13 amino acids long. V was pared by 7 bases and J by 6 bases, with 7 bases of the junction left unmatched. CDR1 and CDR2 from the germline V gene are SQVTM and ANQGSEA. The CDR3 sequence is CSAVDRGHSEAFF. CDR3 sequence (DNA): TGCAGCGCAGTGGACAGGGGGCATTCTGAAGCTTTCTTT. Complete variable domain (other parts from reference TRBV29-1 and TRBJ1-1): SAVISQKPSRDICQRGTSLTIQCQVDSQVTMMFWYRQQPGQSLTLIATANQGSEATYESGFVIDKFPISRPNLTFSTLTVSNMSPEDSSIYLCSAVDRGHSEAFFGQGTRLTVV.

The CDR3 is CASRQDGFTEAFF. The CDR3 DNA reads as TGTGCCTCCAGACAGGATGGATTCACTGAAGCTTTCTTT. The chain has TRBV30 and TRBJ1-1; D is possibly TRBD1 (6 bases). The V gene's germline CDR1 is GTSNPN and CDR2 SVGIG (reference sequence). The germline V and J ends were trimmed by 7 bases and 4 bases, with 16 bases remaining between them. This CDR3 is built from 13 residues.

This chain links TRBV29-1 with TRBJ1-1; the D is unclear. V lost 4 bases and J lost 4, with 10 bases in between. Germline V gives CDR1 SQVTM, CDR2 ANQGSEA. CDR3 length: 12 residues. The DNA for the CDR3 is TGCAGCGTTGTTTCGTCAGCCACTGAAGCTTTCTTT. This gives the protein CSVVSSATEAFF. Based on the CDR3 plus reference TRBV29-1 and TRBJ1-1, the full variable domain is SAVISQKPSRDICQRGTSLTIQCQVDSQVTMMFWYRQQPGQSLTLIATANQGSEATYESGFVIDKFPISRPNLTFSTLTVSNMSPEDSSIYLCSVVSSATEAFFGQGTRLTVV.

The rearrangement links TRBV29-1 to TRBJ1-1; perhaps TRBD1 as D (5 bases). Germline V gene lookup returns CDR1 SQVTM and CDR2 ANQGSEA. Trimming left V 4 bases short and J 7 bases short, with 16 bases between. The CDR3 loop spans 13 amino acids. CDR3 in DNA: TGCAGCGTTGGGGACGGAGTCTCCGTTGAAGCTTTCTTT. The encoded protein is CSVGDGVSVEAFF.

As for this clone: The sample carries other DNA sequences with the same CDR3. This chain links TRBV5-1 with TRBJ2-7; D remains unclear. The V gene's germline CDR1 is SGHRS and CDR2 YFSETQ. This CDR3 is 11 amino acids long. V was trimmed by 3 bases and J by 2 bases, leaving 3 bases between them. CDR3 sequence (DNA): TGCGCCAGCAGCTCTACCTACGAGCAGTACTTC. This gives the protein CASSSTYEQYF.

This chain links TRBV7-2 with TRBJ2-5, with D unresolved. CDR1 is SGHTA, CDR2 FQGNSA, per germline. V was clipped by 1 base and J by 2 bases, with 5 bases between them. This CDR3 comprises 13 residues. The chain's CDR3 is CASSLVVQETQYF. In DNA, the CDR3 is TGTGCCAGCAGCTTAGTGGTGCAAGAGACCCAGTACTTC.

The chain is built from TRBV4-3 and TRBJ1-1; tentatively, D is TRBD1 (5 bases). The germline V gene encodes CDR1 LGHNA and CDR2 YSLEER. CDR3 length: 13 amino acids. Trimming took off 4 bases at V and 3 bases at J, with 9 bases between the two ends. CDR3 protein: CASSLGPYTEAFF. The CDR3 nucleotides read TGCGCCAGCAGCCTGGGACCTTACACTGAAGCTTTCTTT.

In DNA, the CDR3 is TGTGCCAGCAGCCCCCCCCTTAGAGGGGTGGATAATTCACCCCTCCACTTT. It specifies CASSPPLRGVDNSPLHF. This chain joins TRBV7-2 and TRBJ1-6; a possible D gene is TRBD1 (5 bases). Per the germline V gene, CDR1 is SGHTA and CDR2 is FQGNSA. V shed 5 bases and J shed 5 bases, with 19 bases lying between them. This CDR3 is 17 amino acids long.

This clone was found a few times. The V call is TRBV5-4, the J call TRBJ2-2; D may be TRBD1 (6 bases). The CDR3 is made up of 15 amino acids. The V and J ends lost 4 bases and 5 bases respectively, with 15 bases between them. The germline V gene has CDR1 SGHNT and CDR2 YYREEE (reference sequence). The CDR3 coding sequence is TGTGCCAGCAGCCCAGAGAGGGGGAAAACCGGGGAGCTGTTTTTT. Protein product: CASSPERGKTGELFF. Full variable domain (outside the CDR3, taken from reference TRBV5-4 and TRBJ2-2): ETGVTQSPTHLIKTRGQQVTLRCSSQSGHNTVSWYQQALGQGPQFIFQYYREEENGRGNFPPRFSGLQFPNYSSELNVNALELDDSALYLCASSPERGKTGELFFGEGSRLTVL.

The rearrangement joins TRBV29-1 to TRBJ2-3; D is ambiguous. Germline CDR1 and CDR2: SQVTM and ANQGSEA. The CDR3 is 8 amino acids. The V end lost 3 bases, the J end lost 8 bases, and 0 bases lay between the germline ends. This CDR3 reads CSVDTQYF. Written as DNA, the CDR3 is TGCAGCGTTGATACGCAGTATTTT.

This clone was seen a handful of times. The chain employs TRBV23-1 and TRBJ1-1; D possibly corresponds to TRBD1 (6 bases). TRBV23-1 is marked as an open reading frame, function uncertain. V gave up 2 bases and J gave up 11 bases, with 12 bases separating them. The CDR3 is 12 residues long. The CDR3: CASSQKRGDAFF. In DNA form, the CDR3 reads TGCGCCAGCAGTCAAAAGAGGGGGGACGCTTTCTTT.

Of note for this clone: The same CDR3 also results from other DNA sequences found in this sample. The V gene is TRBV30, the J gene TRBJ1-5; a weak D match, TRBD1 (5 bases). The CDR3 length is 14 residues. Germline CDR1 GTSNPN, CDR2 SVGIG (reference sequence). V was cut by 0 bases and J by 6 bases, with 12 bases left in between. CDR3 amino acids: CAWSVLQGAQPQHF. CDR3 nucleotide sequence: TGTGCCTGGAGTGTACTTCAGGGCGCTCAGCCCCAGCATTTT. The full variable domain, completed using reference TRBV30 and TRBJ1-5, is SQTIHQWPATLVQPVGSPLSLECTVEGTSNPNLYWYRQAAGRGLQLLFYSVGIGQISSEVPQNLSASRPQDRQFILSSKKLLLSDSGFYLCAWSVLQGAQPQHFGDGTRLSIL.

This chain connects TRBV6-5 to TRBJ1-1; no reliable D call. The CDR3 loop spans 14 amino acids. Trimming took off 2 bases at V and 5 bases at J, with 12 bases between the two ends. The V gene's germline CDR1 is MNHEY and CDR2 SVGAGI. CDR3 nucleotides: TGTGCCAGCAGTTACGGTGGCTCCGGGACTGAAGCTTTCTTT. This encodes CASSYGGSGTEAFF.

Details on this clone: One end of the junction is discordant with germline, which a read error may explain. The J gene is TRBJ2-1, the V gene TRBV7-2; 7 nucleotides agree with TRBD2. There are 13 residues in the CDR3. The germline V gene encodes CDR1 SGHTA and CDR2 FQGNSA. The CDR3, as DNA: TGTGCCAGCGGCTTTGGGAGGGGCAATGAGCAGTTCTTC. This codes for CASGFGRGNEQFF.

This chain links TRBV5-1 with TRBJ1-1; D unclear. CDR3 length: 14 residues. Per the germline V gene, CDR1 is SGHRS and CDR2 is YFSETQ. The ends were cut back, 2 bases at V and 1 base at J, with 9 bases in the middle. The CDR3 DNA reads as TGCGCCAGCAGCTTACAACCGTCGAACACTGAAGCTTTCTTT. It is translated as CASSLQPSNTEAFF.

This CDR3 is CSVDRGRRYEQFF. The CDR3 DNA follows: TGCAGCGTCGACAGGGGGCGCAGGTATGAGCAGTTCTTC. V is TRBV29-1 and J is TRBJ2-1; TRBD1 agrees at 10 bases. The CDR3 sequence is 13 residues long. V trimming: 6 bases; J trimming: 8 bases; junction bases outside the gene matches: 7. CDR1 is SQVTM, CDR2 ANQGSEA, per germline.

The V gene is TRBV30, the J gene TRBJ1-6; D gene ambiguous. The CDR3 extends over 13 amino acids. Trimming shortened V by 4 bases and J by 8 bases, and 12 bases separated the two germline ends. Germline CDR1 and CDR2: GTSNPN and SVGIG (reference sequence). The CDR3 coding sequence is TGTGCCTGGAAGAGCAATTCAGATTCACCCCTCCACTTT. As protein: CAWKSNSDSPLHF.

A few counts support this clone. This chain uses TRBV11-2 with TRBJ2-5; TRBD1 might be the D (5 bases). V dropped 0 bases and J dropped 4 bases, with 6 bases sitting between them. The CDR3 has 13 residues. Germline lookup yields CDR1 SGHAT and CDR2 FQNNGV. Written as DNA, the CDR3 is TGTGCCAGCAGCTTAGAAGGGGTAGAGACCCAGTACTTC. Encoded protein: CASSLEGVETQYF.

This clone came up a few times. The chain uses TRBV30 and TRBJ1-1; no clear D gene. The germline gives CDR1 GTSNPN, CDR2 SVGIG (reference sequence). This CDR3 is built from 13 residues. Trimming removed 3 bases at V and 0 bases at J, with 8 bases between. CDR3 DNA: TGTGCCTGGAGGCGGGGTATGAACACTGAAGCTTTCTTT. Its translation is CAWRRGMNTEAFF.